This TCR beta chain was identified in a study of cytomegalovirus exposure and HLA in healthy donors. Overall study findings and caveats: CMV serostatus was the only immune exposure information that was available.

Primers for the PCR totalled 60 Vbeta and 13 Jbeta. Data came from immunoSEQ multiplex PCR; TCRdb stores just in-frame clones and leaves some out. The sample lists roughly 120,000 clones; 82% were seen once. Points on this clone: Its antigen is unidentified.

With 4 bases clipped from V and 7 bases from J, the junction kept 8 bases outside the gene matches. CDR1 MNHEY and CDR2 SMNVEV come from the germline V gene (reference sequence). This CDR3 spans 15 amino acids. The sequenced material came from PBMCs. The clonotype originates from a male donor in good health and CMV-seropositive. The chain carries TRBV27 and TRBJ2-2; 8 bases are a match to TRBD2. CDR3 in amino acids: CASSYGRVGVGELFF. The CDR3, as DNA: TGTGCCAGCAGTTACGGGAGGGTTGGGGTCGGGGAGCTGTTTTTT.